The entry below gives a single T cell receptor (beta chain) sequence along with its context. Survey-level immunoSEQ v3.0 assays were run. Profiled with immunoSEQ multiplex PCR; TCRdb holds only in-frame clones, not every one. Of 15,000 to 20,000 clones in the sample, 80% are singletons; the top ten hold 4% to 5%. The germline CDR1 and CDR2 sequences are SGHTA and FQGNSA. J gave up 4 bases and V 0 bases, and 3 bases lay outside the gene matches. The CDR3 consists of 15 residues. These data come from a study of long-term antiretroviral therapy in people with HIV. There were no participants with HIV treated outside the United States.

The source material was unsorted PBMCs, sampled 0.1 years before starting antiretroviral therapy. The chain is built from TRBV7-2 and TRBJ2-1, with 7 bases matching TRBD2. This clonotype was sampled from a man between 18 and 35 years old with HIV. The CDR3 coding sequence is TGTGCCAGCAGCTTAGCTAGCGGGCTTTACAATGAGCAGTTCTTC. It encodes CASSLASGLYNEQFF.